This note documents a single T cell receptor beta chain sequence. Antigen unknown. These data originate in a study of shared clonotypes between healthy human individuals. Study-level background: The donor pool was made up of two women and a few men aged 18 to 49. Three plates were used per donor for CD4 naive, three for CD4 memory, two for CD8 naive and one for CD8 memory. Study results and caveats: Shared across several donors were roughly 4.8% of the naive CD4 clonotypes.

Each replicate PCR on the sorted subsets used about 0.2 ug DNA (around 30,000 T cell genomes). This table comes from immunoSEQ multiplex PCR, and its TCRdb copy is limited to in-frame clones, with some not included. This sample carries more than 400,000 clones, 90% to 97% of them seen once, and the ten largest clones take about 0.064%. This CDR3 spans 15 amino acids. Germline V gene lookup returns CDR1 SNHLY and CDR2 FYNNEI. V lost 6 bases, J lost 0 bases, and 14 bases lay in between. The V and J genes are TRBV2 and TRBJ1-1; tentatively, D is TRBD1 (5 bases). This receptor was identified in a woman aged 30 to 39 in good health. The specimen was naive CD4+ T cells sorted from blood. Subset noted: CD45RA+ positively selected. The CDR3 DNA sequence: TGTGCCAGCAGCGGTCAAGGGGTGGTGAACACTGAAGCTTTCTTT. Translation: CASSGQGVVNTEAFF.